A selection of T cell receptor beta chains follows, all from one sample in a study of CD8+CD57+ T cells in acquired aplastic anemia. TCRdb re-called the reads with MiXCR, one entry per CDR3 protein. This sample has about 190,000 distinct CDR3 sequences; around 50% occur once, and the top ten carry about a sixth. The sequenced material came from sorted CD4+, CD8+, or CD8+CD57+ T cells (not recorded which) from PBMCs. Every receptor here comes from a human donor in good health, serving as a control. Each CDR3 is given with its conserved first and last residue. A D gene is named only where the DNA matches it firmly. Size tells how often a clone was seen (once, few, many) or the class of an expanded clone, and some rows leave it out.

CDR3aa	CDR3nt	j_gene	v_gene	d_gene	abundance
CASSLLLRTGGAFF	TGTGCCAGCAGCTTGTTGTTAAGGACAGGTGGAGCTTTCTTT	TRBJ1-1	TRBV5-6	TRBD1	NA
CASSLGAGGLYNEQFF	TGTGCCAGCAGCTTAGGTGCGGGGGGGCTCTACAATGAGCAGTTCTTC	TRBJ2-1	TRBV7-9	TRBD2	NA
CASKPTGGPEKLFF	TGTGCCAGCAAACCTACAGGGGGGCCAGAAAAACTGTTTTTT	TRBJ1-4	TRBV7-2	TRBD1	NA
CSAGGPAYEQYF	TGCAGTGCTGGTGGGCCAGCCTACGAGCAGTACTTC	TRBJ2-7	TRBV20-1	NA	many
CASRRQGVTSSYEQYF	TGTGCCAGCAGACGACAAGGCGTTACTAGCTCCTACGAGCAGTACTTC	TRBJ2-7	TRBV6-5	NA	many
CATSDLFYGYTF	TGTGCCACCAGTGATTTGTTCTATGGCTACACCTTC	TRBJ1-2	TRBV24-1	NA	many
CASSLQGIHEQFF	TGTGCCAGCAGTCTTCAGGGTATCCATGAGCAGTTCTTC	TRBJ2-1	TRBV6-5	NA	many
CASSLHSLAVNTGELFF	TGTGCCAGCAGCCTCCACTCGCTAGCGGTGAACACCGGGGAGCTGTTTTTT	TRBJ2-2	TRBV7-9	TRBD2	NA
CASRLSVPTNEKLFF	TGTGCCAGCAGGCTTTCTGTTCCAACTAATGAAAAACTGTTTTTT	TRBJ1-4	TRBV2	NA	few
CAISAEGTVTPSGNTIYF	TGTGCCATCAGTGCTGAAGGGACAGTAACACCCTCTGGAAACACCATATATTTT	TRBJ1-3	TRBV10-3	TRBD1	NA
CASSLNSMNEQYF	TGTGCCAGCAGCTTAAACTCAATGAACGAGCAGTACTTC	TRBJ2-7	TRBV7-3	NA	NA
CASSLTRVGGEKLFF	TGTGCCAGCAGCTTAACCCGGGTGGGAGGTGAAAAACTGTTTTTT	TRBJ1-4	TRBV7-9	NA	many
CASSSGKNGGYTF	TGTGCCAGCAGTTCAGGCAAAAACGGGGGCTACACCTTC	TRBJ1-2	TRBV28	NA	many
CSASTGVGYEQYF	TGCAGCGCTTCGACAGGGGTAGGGTACGAGCAGTACTTC	TRBJ2-7	TRBV29-1	TRBD1	NA
CATSWTVETEAFF	TGTGCCACCAGCTGGACAGTGGAAACTGAAGCTTTCTTT	TRBJ1-1	TRBV15	NA	NA
CAISVDKTYTGELFF	TGTGCCATCAGTGTGGACAAGACTTACACCGGGGAGCTGTTTTTT	TRBJ2-2	TRBV10-3	NA	many
CATYRSCTDTQYF	TGCGCCACCTACAGGAGCTGTACAGATACGCAGTATTTT	TRBJ2-3	TRBV10-1	NA	NA
CASSPSVGTISSPLHF	TGCGCCAGCAGCCCATCCGTCGGGACTATTAGTTCACCCCTCCACTTT	TRBJ1-6	TRBV4-3	NA	NA
CASSVGLGTGGNEQFF	TGTGCCAGCAGCGTCGGTTTAGGGACAGGGGGCAATGAGCAGTTCTTC	TRBJ2-1	TRBV9	TRBD1	many
CATSDSRADRAYEQYF	TGTGCCACCAGTGACTCTAGAGCGGACAGGGCCTACGAGCAGTACTTC	TRBJ2-7	TRBV24-1	TRBD1	NA
CSARYPWRGQSSYEQYF	TGCAGTGCTCGATACCCATGGAGGGGGCAATCCTCCTACGAGCAGTACTTC	TRBJ2-7	TRBV20-1	NA	many
CASSGQLSGNTIYF	TGTGCCAGCAGTGGACAGCTTTCTGGAAACACCATATATTTT	TRBJ1-3	TRBV7-2	NA	NA
CTSSFDGQGSNQPQHF	TGTACCAGCAGCTTCGATGGACAGGGGAGCAATCAGCCCCAGCATTTT	TRBJ1-5	TRBV5-4	TRBD1	many
CASSLERPADEGPLHF	TGTGCCAGCAGCTTAGAAAGGCCGGCAGATGAAGGACCCCTCCACTTT	TRBJ1-6	TRBV7-6	NA	NA
CASSREGGQPPNYGYTF	TGTGCCAGCAGCCGAGAGGGCGGACAGCCACCTAACTATGGCTACACCTTC	TRBJ1-2	TRBV10-3	NA	NA
CASSRPQNAGNEQFF	TGTGCCAGTAGTAGGCCTCAAAATGCCGGCAATGAGCAGTTCTTC	TRBJ2-1	TRBV19	NA	NA
CATRTGNTGANVLTF	TGCGCCACGAGGACAGGGAACACCGGGGCCAACGTCCTGACTTTC	TRBJ2-6	TRBV5-1	TRBD1	NA
CASSISFTDTQYF	TGTGCCAGTAGTATAAGCTTCACAGATACGCAGTATTTT	TRBJ2-3	TRBV19	NA	many
CATSGAPTSGGAGDTQYF	TGTGCCACCAGTGGTGCCCCGACTAGCGGGGGGGCTGGAGATACGCAGTATTTT	TRBJ2-3	TRBV24-1	TRBD2	NA
CASTTIAGAADTQHF	TGTGCCAGTACCACCATAGCGGGGGCCGCAGATACGCAGCATTTT	TRBJ1-5	TRBV19	NA	NA
CATSPGQVSYEQYF	TGTGCCACCAGTCCGGGACAGGTCTCCTACGAGCAGTACTTC	TRBJ2-7	TRBV24-1	TRBD1	NA
CASSVEGLAGADTQYF	TGTGCCAGCAGCGTAGAGGGACTAGCGGGGGCAGATACGCAGTATTTT	TRBJ2-3	TRBV9	TRBD2	once
CGISVTGSYNSPLRF	TGTGGCATCAGTGTGACAGGAAGTTATAATTCGCCCCTCCGCTTT	TRBJ1-6	TRBV10-3	NA	NA
CATSRARRGNQPQHF	TGTGCCACCAGCAGAGCAAGACGGGGGAATCAGCCCCAGCATTTT	TRBJ1-5	TRBV15	NA	NA